These T cell receptor beta chains were read from a single sample in a study of cytomegalovirus exposure and HLA in healthy donors. TCRdb's table, derived via immunoSEQ multiplex PCR, lists solely in-frame clones and lacks some. The repertoire holds about 180,000 clones, with about 82% as singletons. Sequences were obtained from PBMCs. These receptor sequences come from a woman aged 45 to 65 in good health and CMV-seropositive. Both conserved end residues are part of each CDR3. A D gene is named only where the DNA matches it firmly. Only part of the rows carry a size: once, few, many, or a class if the clone is expanded.

clone size | J gene | V gene | D gene | CDR3 protein | CDR3 DNA
- | TRBJ2-4 | TRBV9 | - | CASSRQAMGKNIQYF | TGTGCCAGCAGTAGACAGGCTATGGGCAAAAACATTCAGTACTTC
few | TRBJ1-5 | TRBV19 | TRBD1 | CASSMRDSNQPQHF | TGTGCCAGTAGTATGAGGGACAGTAATCAGCCCCAGCATTTT
- | TRBJ2-7 | TRBV5-6 | - | CASSPINGVSYEQYF | TGTGCCAGCAGCCCGATCAACGGGGTTTCCTACGAGCAGTACTTC
few | TRBJ1-3 | TRBV28 | - | CASSTEGQGNRRNTIYF | TGTGCCAGCAGTACGGAAGGGCAGGGTAATCGGCGTAACACCATATATTTT
- | TRBJ2-1 | TRBV30 | TRBD2 | CAFRLSGGGNNEQFF | TGTGCCTTCAGACTAAGCGGGGGCGGAAACAATGAGCAGTTCTTC
- | TRBJ1-2 | TRBV6-5 | TRBD1 | CASRGTGVLHGYTF | TGTGCCAGCAGGGGGACAGGGGTTCTCCATGGCTACACCTTC
- | TRBJ1-6 | TRBV28 | TRBD1 | CASSSRDRSYNSPLHF | TGTGCCAGCAGCTCACGGGACAGAAGCTATAATTCACCCCTCCACTTT
few | TRBJ2-1 | TRBV18 | TRBD1 | CASSPPTGVPYNEQFF | TGTGCCAGCTCACCACCGACAGGGGTACCCTACAATGAGCAGTTCTTC
- | TRBJ2-3 | TRBV9 | - | CASSPDAPRGSTDTQYF | TGTGCCAGCAGCCCAGATGCCCCCCGGGGGAGCACAGATACGCAGTATTTT
- | TRBJ2-3 | TRBV15 | - | CATSRDLGGAGDTQYF | TGTGCCACCAGCAGAGATCTTGGTGGGGCAGGAGATACGCAGTATTTT
- | TRBJ2-3 | TRBV2 | TRBD2 | CASSGGRDVWGRAKMTSTDTQYF | TGTGCCAGCAGTGGAGGGAGGGACGTTTGGGGCAGGGCCAAAATGACTAGCACAGATACGCAGTATTTT
- | TRBJ1-1 | TRBV6-5 | - | CASSSDTEAFF | TGTGCCAGCAGTTCTGACACTGAAGCTTTCTTT
- | TRBJ2-2 | TRBV9 | TRBD2 | CASSWGGTGQLFF | TGTGCCAGCAGTTGGGGGGGGACCGGGCAGCTGTTTTTT
- | TRBJ2-7 | TRBV18 | - | CASSSGTTYEQYF | TGTGCCAGCTCTTCCGGGACAACCTACGAGCAGTACTTC
- | TRBJ1-1 | TRBV11-3 | - | CASSLRLNTEAFF | TGTGCCAGCAGCTTACGGTTGAACACTGAAGCTTTCTTT
- | TRBJ2-7 | TRBV7-2 | TRBD2 | CASSLAASGTYEQYF | TGTGCCAGCAGCTTAGCTGCTAGCGGGACCTACGAGCAGTACTTC
- | TRBJ1-2 | TRBV7-2 | - | CASNSVSGLNYGYTF | TGTGCCAGCAACTCAGTCTCCGGACTGAACTATGGCTACACCTTC
- | TRBJ2-7 | TRBV7-2 | TRBD2 | CASSLDSGASGTEQYF | TGTGCCAGCAGCTTAGACTCCGGGGCTAGCGGGACCGAGCAGTACTTC
- | TRBJ2-7 | TRBV28 | - | CASSSTQGDEQYF | TGTGCCAGCAGTTCGACACAGGGAGACGAGCAGTACTTC
- | TRBJ2-3 | TRBV9 | - | CASSVSPGSTDTQYF | TGTGCCAGCAGCGTTAGTCCGGGTAGCACAGATACGCAGTATTTT
- | TRBJ2-5 | TRBV7-6 | TRBD2 | CASSLGLAVAEETQYF | TGTGCCAGCAGCTTAGGCCTAGCGGTAGCGGAAGAGACCCAGTACTTC
- | TRBJ1-1 | TRBV28 | - | CASSLFPKAFF | TGTGCCAGCAGTTTATTCCCCAAAGCTTTCTTT
- | TRBJ2-1 | TRBV29-1 | TRBD1 | CSVEGQVGNEQFF | TGCAGCGTTGAGGGACAGGTCGGTAATGAGCAGTTCTTC
- | TRBJ1-1 | TRBV7-2 | TRBD1 | CASSIRTGQNTEAFF | TGTGCCAGCAGCATACGGACAGGTCAGAACACTGAAGCTTTCTTT
- | TRBJ1-4 | TRBV7-9 | TRBD1 | CASSVGLGTGDEKLFF | TGTGCCAGCAGCGTCGGCCTCGGGACAGGGGATGAAAAACTGTTTTTT
- | TRBJ1-6 | TRBV28 | TRBD1 | CASRRTGTPLHF | TGTGCCAGCAGACGGACAGGGACACCCCTCCACTTT
- | TRBJ1-1 | TRBV9 | - | CASSPSTGWGTMNTEAFF | TGTGCCAGCAGCCCTTCTACAGGTTGGGGGACAATGAACACTGAAGCTTTCTTT
- | TRBJ2-3 | TRBV7-3 | - | CASSLGPAGPADTQYF | TGTGCCAGCAGCTTAGGCCCGGCAGGCCCCGCAGATACGCAGTATTTT
- | TRBJ1-5 | TRBV2 | - | CASRKGYSNQPQHF | TGTGCCAGCAGGAAGGGGTATAGCAATCAGCCCCAGCATTTT
once | TRBJ2-7 | TRBV27 | TRBD1 | CASRGTGTFEQYF | TGTGCCAGCCGAGGGACAGGTACTTTCGAGCAGTACTTC
- | TRBJ1-2 | TRBV27 | - | CASSLGDRAGANYGYTF | TGTGCCAGCAGTTTAGGAGACCGGGCCGGGGCTAACTATGGCTACACCTTC
- | TRBJ1-2 | TRBV7-2 | - | CASSLTAGAHYGYTF | TGTGCCAGCAGCTTAACTGCAGGGGCTCACTATGGCTACACCTTC
- | TRBJ2-6 | TRBV7-2 | - | CASIQQVISGANVLTF | TGTGCCAGCATTCAACAGGTGATCTCTGGGGCCAACGTCCTGACTTTC
- | TRBJ2-3 | TRBV7-6 | TRBD2 | CASSTRLATSTDTQYF | TGTGCCAGCAGCACCAGACTAGCAACTAGCACAGATACGCAGTATTTT
- | TRBJ2-3 | TRBV7-9 | - | CASRRTGTDTQYF | TGTGCCAGCAGACGGACAGGCACAGATACGCAGTATTTT
- | TRBJ2-1 | TRBV21-1 | - | CASSILLAGVGNEQFF | TGTGCCAGCAGCATCTTACTAGCGGGAGTAGGCAATGAGCAGTTCTTC
- | TRBJ1-3 | TRBV27 | - | CASSLRGAGNTIYF | TGTGCCAGCAGTTTGCGGGGTGCGGGAAACACCATATATTTT
- | TRBJ1-2 | TRBV5-1 | - | CASSFDAGITYGYTF | TGCGCCAGCAGCTTCGACGCGGGAATCACCTATGGCTACACCTTC
- | TRBJ2-2 | TRBV18 | - | CASSPILGELFF | TGTGCCAGCTCACCAATCCTGGGGGAGCTGTTTTTT
- | TRBJ2-3 | TRBV5-6 | - | CASSLPLLADTQYF | TGTGCCAGCAGCTTGCCGTTACTAGCAGATACGCAGTATTTT
- | TRBJ1-6 | TRBV6-5 | TRBD1 | CASRLGTDNSPLHF | TGTGCCAGCAGACTAGGGACAGATAATTCACCCCTCCACTTT
- | TRBJ1-2 | TRBV5-1 | - | CASSLAGEAYGYTF | TGCGCCAGCAGCTTGGCCGGAGAGGCCTATGGCTACACCTTC
- | TRBJ1-1 | TRBV4-2 | - | CASSQGHTNTEAFF | TGTGCCAGCAGCCAGGGACATACAAACACTGAAGCTTTCTTT
- | TRBJ2-2 | TRBV7-8 | - | CASSPRGGEGTGELFF | TGTGCCAGCAGCCCCAGAGGGGGGGAGGGCACCGGGGAGCTGTTTTTT
- | TRBJ2-1 | TRBV7-2 | TRBD2 | CASTLAGQTYNEQFF | TGTGCCAGCACCCTAGCGGGGCAGACCTACAATGAGCAGTTCTTC
- | TRBJ2-7 | TRBV7-2 | - | CASSPRRGYEQYF | TGTGCCAGCAGCCCACGCCGGGGCTACGAGCAGTACTTC
few | TRBJ2-5 | TRBV4-3 | - | CASSPLGGETQYF | TGCGCCAGCAGCCCCCTGGGGGGAGAGACCCAGTACTTC
- | TRBJ1-4 | TRBV7-9 | - | CSSSSQLGTLNEKLFF | TGTTCCAGCAGTTCTCAATTGGGGACACTTAATGAAAAACTGTTTTTT
- | TRBJ1-2 | TRBV10-2 | - | CASSESRQTRDYGYTF | TGCGCCAGCAGTGAGTCGAGGCAGACGAGGGACTATGGCTACACCTTC
- | TRBJ2-7 | TRBV6-5 | - | CASSPVDTRYF | TGTGCCAGCAGCCCCGTGGACACGAGGTACTTC
- | TRBJ1-2 | TRBV29-1 | - | CSVGDWAYGYTF | TGCAGCGTGGGGGACTGGGCCTATGGCTACACCTTC
- | TRBJ2-1 | TRBV11-2 | - | CASSLDRGWEQFF | TGTGCCAGCAGCTTAGATCGGGGTTGGGAGCAGTTCTTC
- | TRBJ2-3 | TRBV14 | TRBD2 | CASSPRDYTDTQYF | TGTGCCAGCAGCCCCCGGGACTATACAGATACGCAGTATTTT
- | TRBJ1-1 | TRBV29-1 | - | CSVDWGDHTEAFF | TGCAGCGTTGATTGGGGGGACCACACTGAAGCTTTCTTT